This paragraph reports one TCR beta chain. The antigen remains unidentified. The sample comes from a study of T cell repertoires in ileal Crohn's disease. The V gene's germline CDR1 is SGHRS and CDR2 YFSETQ. After removal of 3 bases from V and 8 bases from J, the junction contained 7 bases not matched to a gene. The CDR3 runs to 14 residues. Around 0.45 micrograms of biopsy DNA per sample underwent TCRB immunosequencing. The data were produced by immunoSEQ multiplex PCR, yet TCRdb's version contains in-frame clones alone and is incomplete. This sample has about 5,200 clones, with roughly 80% found just once. Study-wide findings and caveats: Clonal expansions were more frequent in active smokers than non-smokers at surgery. Compared with CD4 T cells, sorted CD8 cells carried more expanded clones.

The chain is built from TRBV5-1 and TRBJ2-1, with 8 nucleotides matching TRBD2. Sequences were obtained from ileal tissue. The TCR was taken from an adult with Crohn's disease. The CDR3 spells CASSSRLANHEQFF. In DNA, the CDR3 is TGCGCCAGCAGCTCCAGACTAGCGAATCATGAGCAGTTCTTC. The complete variable domain, with remaining parts taken from reference TRBV5-1 and TRBJ2-1, reads KAGVTQTPRYLIKTRGQQVTLSCSPISGHRSVSWYQQTPGQGLQFLFEYFSETQRNKGNFPGRFSGRQFSNSRSEMNVSTLELGDSALYLCASSSRLANHEQFFGPGTRLTVL.